The 10 T cell receptor beta chains below all came from one sample that was sequenced in a study of blood T cell repertoires in COVID-19. Assay used: immunoSEQ multiplex PCR; TCRdb lists only in-frame clones, some missing. The table lists tens of thousands of clones, roughly 80% of them singletons. Sequencing used peripheral blood. These receptors originate from a woman in her fifties or sixties with acute or convalescent COVID-19.

This rearrangement joins TRBV7-2 to TRBJ1-2, with TRBD1 matching 7 bases. Per the germline V gene, CDR1 is SGHTA and CDR2 is FQGNSA. J gave up 7 bases and V 0 bases, and 5 bases lay outside the gene matches. The CDR3 has 14 residues. For the CDR3, the DNA is TGTGCCAGCAGCTTAGCGCGGGCAGGGGGTGGCTACACCTTC. Protein sequence: CASSLARAGGGYTF. The full variable domain, completed using reference TRBV7-2 and TRBJ1-2, is GAGVSQSPSNKVTEKGKDVELRCDPISGHTALYWYRQSLGQGLEFLIYFQGNSAPDKSGLPSDRFSAERTGGSVSTLTIQRTQQEDSAVYLCASSLARAGGGYTFGSGTRLTVV.

CDR3 region: CASSEGPVVVQGYGYTF. As DNA, the CDR3 is TGTGCCAGCAGTGAAGGTCCGGTGGTTGTACAGGGGTATGGCTACACCTTC. The genes are TRBV6-1 and TRBJ1-2, with 7 bases lining up with TRBD1. Germline V gives CDR1 MNHNS, CDR2 SASEGT. The CDR3 is 17 amino acids. The V gene end was trimmed by 1 base and the J gene end by 5 bases; junction bases not matched to a gene: 13.

The chain employs TRBV10-1 and TRBJ2-3; the D gene is possibly TRBD1 (6 bases). V lost 3 bases and J lost 1, with 11 bases in between. Germline V lookup: CDR1 WNHNN, CDR2 SYGVQD (reference sequence). The CDR3 has 15 amino acids. The CDR3 here is CASSDGQLGTDTQYF. The CDR3 coding sequence is TGCGCCAGCAGTGACGGACAGCTCGGCACAGATACGCAGTATTTT.

The chain carries TRBV3-1 (or the pseudogene TRBV3-2) and TRBJ1-2, with D unresolved. Trimming cost V 1 base and J 4 bases, with 19 bases left between them. In germline, CDR1 is LGHDT, CDR2 YNNKEL (reference sequence). The CDR3 consists of 17 residues. The CDR3 coding sequence is TGTGCCAGCAGCCAAGGTACCGGGGAACAGCATGTCTATGGCTACACCTTC. Amino acid sequence: CASSQGTGEQHVYGYTF.

This sequence joins TRBV2 and TRBJ1-1; 7 bases line up with TRBD1. V dropped 6 bases and J dropped 3; count of bases not matched to a gene: 7. Germline CDR1 is SNHLY and CDR2 is FYNNEI. The CDR3 extends over 14 amino acids. DNA of the CDR3: TGTGCCAGCAGGGGGGACAGTCTATACACTGAAGCTTTCTTT. It encodes CASRGDSLYTEAFF.

The chain combines TRBV9 with TRBJ1-3, with D unresolved. The germline V gene has CDR1 SGDLS and CDR2 YYNGEE. Between the trimmed V and J ends, which lost 4 bases and 2 bases, there was a span of 7 bases. CDR3 size: 13 residues. The CDR3 nucleotides read TGTGCCAGCAGCTTCGGGGCTGGAAACACCATATATTTT. Amino acids: CASSFGAGNTIYF. Full variable domain (outside the CDR3, taken from reference TRBV9 and TRBJ1-3): DSGVTQTPKHLITATGQRVTLRCSPRSGDLSVYWYQQSLDQGLQFLIQYYNGEERAKGNILERFSAQQFPDLHSELNLSSLELGDSALYFCASSFGAGNTIYFGEGSWLTVV.

This chain joins TRBV5-6 and TRBJ1-1; the match to TRBD1 covers 8 bases. The CDR3 length is 14 residues. Germline assignment: CDR1 SGHDT and CDR2 YYEEEE. V lost 5 bases and J lost 3; bases outside the gene matches: 6. The CDR3, as DNA: TGTGCCAGCAGTTCTCCAGGGGGCTACACTGAAGCTTTCTTT. Its translation: CASSSPGGYTEAFF.

V is TRBV18 and J is TRBJ2-1, with 8 bases fitting TRBD2. Germline V CDR1 and CDR2: KGHSH, LQKENI. The CDR3 length is 12 residues. With V trimmed by 4 bases and J by 10 bases, 3 bases remained unmatched. CDR3 sequence: CASSRASGEQFF. DNA for the CDR3: TGTGCCAGCTCACGCGCTAGCGGGGAGCAGTTCTTC.

The gene calls are TRBV7-9 and TRBJ2-3; the match to TRBD2 covers 10 bases. The V gene's germline CDR1 is SEHNR and CDR2 FQNEAQ (reference sequence). The CDR3 runs to 18 residues. After removal of 5 bases from V and 2 bases from J, the junction contained 13 bases not matched to a gene. The CDR3 sequence is CASSPRGIAGGSTDTQYF. The CDR3 DNA reads TGTGCCAGCAGCCCCCGAGGAATAGCGGGGGGTTCCACAGATACGCAGTATTTT.

V and J are TRBV24-1 and TRBJ2-3; 7 nucleotides match TRBD1. The CDR3 has 16 residues. Germline trimming cut 0 bases from V and 2 bases from J; bases unmatched to any gene: 4. From germline, CDR1 is KGHDR and CDR2 SFDVKD. In nucleotides, the CDR3 is TGTGCCACCAGTGATTTGACAGGGGATTTCACAGATACGCAGTATTTT. Translating it yields CATSDLTGDFTDTQYF.